The 29 T cell receptor beta chains listed next were all sequenced from one sample in a study of cytomegalovirus exposure and HLA in healthy donors. The PCR employed 60 Vbeta primers together with 13 Jbeta primers. Profiling relied on immunoSEQ multiplex PCR, and the TCRdb table lists in-frame clones only, not all of them. The table includes about 130,000 clones, roughly 74% detected once. The material sequenced was PBMCs. The receptors here all came from a man aged 40-49 years in good health and CMV-seropositive.

This clone was seen only once. V gene TRBV28 combines with J gene TRBJ2-7, with no clear D. Germline V gene sequence: CDR1 MDHEN, CDR2 SYDVKM. CDR3 length: 14 amino acids. Deletions cut 6 bases from V and 2 bases from J, with 14 bases between. The CDR3 DNA reads as TGTGCCAGCAGCTCTCCGACAAGAACCTACGAGCAGTACTTC. Protein product: CASSSPTRTYEQYF.

This clone was observed a few times. At one of its ends the junction is not consistent with the germline gene, which may arise from a read error. This chain connects TRBV5-1 to TRBJ1-2, with D possibly TRBD1 on 5 matching bases. Germline CDR1 SGHRS, CDR2 YFSETQ. The CDR3 is 17 amino acids. The DNA of the CDR3 is TGCGCCAGCAGCTTTTATTCAACCACAGACAGTCGACTTGGCTGCACCTTC. It yields the protein CASSFYSTTDSRLGCTF.

The sample holds a few counts of this clone. The chain carries TRBV28 and TRBJ1-5; D is perhaps TRBD1 (6 bases). Trimming pared 5 bases from V and 2 bases from J, leaving 13 bases between. CDR1 and CDR2 (germline): MDHEN, SYDVKM. The CDR3 sequence is 15 residues long. The CDR3 region has the DNA TGTGCCAGCAGTCCAGGAGGGGGGGGCAATCAGCCCCAGCATTTT. The encoded protein is CASSPGGGGNQPQHF.

The chain employs TRBV9 and TRBJ1-1; D might be TRBD1 (5 bases). CDR3 size: 15 residues. Per germline, CDR1 SGDLS and CDR2 YYNGEE. The germline V and J ends were trimmed by 0 bases and 4 bases, with 13 bases remaining between them. The CDR3 DNA is TGTGCCAGCAGCGTAGTAAATAGGGGTAGCACTGAAGCTTTCTTT. It is translated as CASSVVNRGSTEAFF.

The rearrangement links TRBV4-1 to TRBJ1-4; D is possibly TRBD1 (6 bases). The CDR3 has 15 residues. Trimming cost V 2 bases and J 5 bases, with 12 bases left between them. CDR1 MGHRA and CDR2 YSYEKL come from the germline V gene. This CDR3 is CASSQLAQGNEKLFF. The CDR3 DNA reads as TGCGCCAGCAGCCAATTAGCCCAGGGGAATGAAAAACTGTTTTTT.

The genes are TRBV2 and TRBJ1-5, with 7 bases fitting TRBD1. The CDR3 is 15 residues long. V dropped 4 bases and J dropped 0; count of bases not matched to a gene: 3. Germline-derived CDR1 and CDR2 are SNHLY and FYNNEI. Here the CDR3 reads CASSGGTDSNQPQHF. The CDR3 coding sequence is TGTGCCAGCAGTGGGGGGACAGATAGCAATCAGCCCCAGCATTTT. Full variable domain (outside the CDR3, taken from reference TRBV2 and TRBJ1-5): EPEVTQTPSHQVTQMGQEVILRCVPISNHLYFYWYRQILGQKVEFLVSFYNNEISEKSEIFDDQFSVERPDGSNFTLKIRSTKLEDSAMYFCASSGGTDSNQPQHFGDGTRLSIL.

A single count supports this clone. The chain joins TRBV5-4 to TRBJ1-2, with 8 nucleotides matching TRBD1. J lost 4 bases, V lost 3 bases, and 8 bases had no gene match. CDR1 is SGHNT and CDR2 is YYREEE in the germline V gene (reference sequence). The CDR3 is 15 amino acids. CDR3 sequence: CASSSGQGGFYGYTF. CDR3 DNA: TGTGCCAGCAGCTCAGGACAGGGAGGGTTCTATGGCTACACCTTC.

This clone appeared a few times. The V and J genes are TRBV10-1 and TRBJ2-5, with a tentative D call TRBD1 (6 bases). Deletions cut 7 bases from V and 4 bases from J, with 19 bases between. From germline, CDR1 is WNHNN and CDR2 SYGVQD (reference sequence). The CDR3 runs 15 residues. The CDR3 DNA is TGCGCCAGCACCCCCGCAGGACAGCGATTAGAGACCCAGTACTTC. Its protein is CASTPAGQRLETQYF.

The chain couples TRBV11-1 to TRBJ2-5, with 8 bases identical to TRBD1. The V segment lost 5 bases and the J segment 3 bases; nucleotides outside the gene matches: 5. Germline V gene data show CDR1 as SGHAT and CDR2 as FQDESV (reference sequence). The CDR3 consists of 14 residues. Here the CDR3 DNA reads TGTGCCAGCAGCCTGGGACAGGCCAAAGAGACCCAGTACTTC. This encodes CASSLGQAKETQYF.

The J gene is TRBJ2-7, the V gene TRBV5-1, with 8 bases lining up with TRBD1. The germline CDR1 and CDR2 sequences are SGHRS and YFSETQ. The ends lost 0 bases at V and 2 bases at J; junction bases unmatched: 10. This CDR3 has 17 amino acids. CDR3 sequence: CASSLVGQGAIPYEQYF. CDR3 sequence (DNA): TGCGCCAGCAGCTTGGTAGGCCAGGGGGCGATCCCCTACGAGCAGTACTTC.

The chain employs TRBV6-1 and TRBJ2-1; possibly TRBD2 for D (5 bases). Trimming shortened V by 8 bases and J by 4 bases, and 18 bases separated the two germline ends. CDR3 length equals 15 residues. Germline V gives CDR1 MNHNS, CDR2 SASEGT. The CDR3 DNA is TGTGCCAGCGAGGAGGTAGGGAGCAGGTACAATGAGCAGTTCTTC. Protein: CASEEVGSRYNEQFF.

The genes are TRBV2 and TRBJ2-7; TRBD1 is a possible D gene (6 bases). CDR3 length equals 15 residues. Germline CDR1 SNHLY, CDR2 FYNNEI. V lost 5 bases to trimming and J lost 1 base, with 15 bases between them. This CDR3 is CASSSLRGGSYEQYF. The DNA for the CDR3 is TGTGCCAGCAGTTCACTGCGAGGGGGTTCCTACGAGCAGTACTTC. The full variable domain, rest sourced from reference TRBV2 and TRBJ2-7, is EPEVTQTPSHQVTQMGQEVILRCVPISNHLYFYWYRQILGQKVEFLVSFYNNEISEKSEIFDDQFSVERPDGSNFTLKIRSTKLEDSAMYFCASSSLRGGSYEQYFGPGTRLTVT.

V gene TRBV29-1 combines with J gene TRBJ1-1; tentative D call: TRBD1 (5 bases). Trimming removed 4 bases at V and 5 bases at J, with 17 bases between. CDR3 length equals 14 residues. Germline CDR1 is SQVTM and CDR2 is ANQGSEA. In nucleotides, the CDR3 is TGCAGCGTTGTCAAACAGGTTGGTGGAACTGAAGCTTTCTTT. Translating gives CSVVKQVGGTEAFF.

The rearrangement links TRBV10-2 to TRBJ2-5, with 12 positions matching TRBD2. With V trimmed by 7 bases and J by 4 bases, 4 bases remained unmatched. Germline CDR1 WSHSY, CDR2 SAAADI. The CDR3 loop spans 14 amino acids. CDR3 DNA: TGCGCCAGCACTAGCGGGAGGGATTTAGAGACCCAGTACTTC. Protein sequence: CASTSGRDLETQYF.

V usage is TRBV27 and J usage is TRBJ1-2, with D possibly matching TRBD1 (6 bases). The CDR3 is 16 amino acids. V dropped 3 bases and J dropped 4 bases, with 18 bases sitting between them. Germline V gives CDR1 MNHEY, CDR2 SMNVEV (reference sequence). The CDR3 nucleotides read TGTGCCAGCAGTTTGAACTCCCCTGGGGGGGCCTATGGCTACACCTTC. This gives the protein CASSLNSPGGAYGYTF.

The V gene is TRBV19, the J gene TRBJ1-2, with D unresolved. V lost 7 bases and J lost 2, with 17 bases in between. The CDR3 covers 15 residues. The germline CDR1 and CDR2 sequences are LNHDA and SQIVND (reference sequence). CDR3 nucleotide sequence: TGTGCCAGTAACCCCTGGGCAGAAGGAAACTATGGCTACACCTTC. This encodes CASNPWAEGNYGYTF.

The rearrangement uses TRBV2 and TRBJ2-5, with 7 bases matching TRBD2. V was clipped by 6 bases and J by 3 bases; unmatched bases: 10. The CDR3 consists of 15 residues. From germline, CDR1 is SNHLY and CDR2 FYNNEI. The CDR3 is CASRSPWGGEETQYF. The CDR3 bases are TGTGCCAGCAGATCCCCTTGGGGGGGGGAAGAGACCCAGTACTTC.

The rearrangement uses TRBV30 and TRBJ1-6, with a possible D match to TRBD1 (5 bases). The V gene's germline CDR1 is GTSNPN and CDR2 SVGIG (reference sequence). The CDR3 loop spans 15 amino acids. Trimming left V 2 bases short and J 4 bases short, with 12 bases between. The CDR3 bases are TGTGCCTGGAGTCCAGACAGCCTTTATAATTCACCCCTCCACTTT. Protein sequence: CAWSPDSLYNSPLHF.

This chain links TRBV20-1 with TRBJ1-1, with D perhaps matching TRBD1 (5 bases). The V end was cut by 6 bases, the J end by 7 bases, with 9 bases between. CDR1 is DFQATT and CDR2 is SNEGSKA in the germline V gene (reference sequence). This CDR3 has 10 amino acids. In DNA form, the CDR3 reads TGCAGTGCCGGGACTGATGAAGCTTTCTTT. Encoded protein: CSAGTDEAFF.

The DNA for the CDR3 is TGTGCCACCAGCGGGCTCAGCCAGTCGAGACAAGAGACCCAGTACTTC. Amino acids: CATSGLSQSRQETQYF. The chain recombines TRBV15 with TRBJ2-5; D is unclear. The CDR3 runs 16 residues. Germline CDR1 LNHNV, CDR2 YYDKDF (reference sequence). V dropped 5 bases and J dropped 2 bases, with 18 bases sitting between them.

V usage is TRBV19 and J usage is TRBJ1-1; D is possibly TRBD1 (6 bases). This CDR3 has 15 amino acids. V was trimmed by 0 bases and J by 5 bases, leaving 13 bases between them. In germline, CDR1 is LNHDA, CDR2 SQIVND (reference sequence). CDR3 DNA: TGTGCCAGTAGTATAGATGGGGGGGCCAGTACTGAAGCTTTCTTT. This translates into CASSIDGGASTEAFF.

This sequence joins TRBV7-9 and TRBJ1-1; 7 nucleotides line up with TRBD1. The CDR3 consists of 15 residues. CDR1 SEHNR and CDR2 FQNEAQ come from the germline V gene (reference sequence). V gave up 3 bases and J gave up 4 bases; unmatched junction bases: 8. DNA of the CDR3: TGTGCCAGCAGCTTCGAGGGCAGGGGGTCCACTGAAGCTTTCTTT. Translated, it gives CASSFEGRGSTEAFF.

The chain carries TRBV6-6 and TRBJ1-1; D unclear. CDR1 is MNHNY and CDR2 is SVGAGI in the germline V gene (reference sequence). The ends were cut back, 6 bases at V and 4 bases at J, with 15 bases in the middle. The CDR3 loop spans 14 amino acids. CDR3 residues: CASSPPVGGTEAFF. CDR3 sequence (DNA): TGTGCCAGCAGCCCCCCTGTAGGAGGCACTGAAGCTTTCTTT.

This clone was seen only a few times. This sequence joins TRBV5-4 and TRBJ2-5, with D possibly TRBD2 on 6 matching bases. CDR3 length equals 15 residues. Germline V gene sequence: CDR1 SGHNT, CDR2 YYREEE (reference sequence). V gave up 0 bases and J gave up 3 bases, with 12 bases separating them. The DNA of the CDR3 is TGTGCCAGCAGCTTGGTTGGGACTCAAAAAGAGACCCAGTACTTC. Encoded protein: CASSLVGTQKETQYF.

The chain carries TRBV7-2 and TRBJ2-3; possibly TRBD1 for D (5 bases). The germline CDR1 and CDR2 sequences are SGHTA and FQGNSA. V was clipped by 5 bases and J by 2 bases, with 8 bases between them. The CDR3 length is 13 residues. CDR3 DNA sequence: TGTGCCAGCAGCCGTGGGGCCACAGATACGCAGTATTTT. Translation gives CASSRGATDTQYF.

The chain employs TRBV18 and TRBJ2-1; the D gene is possibly TRBD1 (6 bases). V was cut by 0 bases and J by 9 bases, with 15 bases left in between. This CDR3 comprises 15 residues. Germline values: CDR1 KGHSH, CDR2 LQKENI. CDR3 sequence: CASSPPGPGDGEQFF. In DNA, the CDR3 is TGTGCCAGCTCACCACCGGGTCCAGGGGACGGTGAGCAGTTCTTC.

The chain carries TRBV13 and TRBJ2-1, with 7 bases matching TRBD1. Per the germline V gene, CDR1 is PRHDT and CDR2 is FYEKMQ (reference sequence). The CDR3 is 15 amino acids. V shed 2 bases and J 2 bases; nucleotides not matched to a gene: 3. The CDR3 region has the DNA TGTGCCAGCAGCTTACGGACAGGTGCCTACAATGAGCAGTTCTTC. Protein sequence: CASSLRTGAYNEQFF. The full variable domain, completed using reference TRBV13 and TRBJ2-1, is AAGVIQSPRHLIKEKRETATLKCYPIPRHDTVYWYQQGPGQDPQFLISFYEKMQSDKGSIPDRFSAQQFSDYHSELNMSSLELGDSALYFCASSLRTGAYNEQFFGPGTRLTVL.

The chain couples TRBV6-5 to TRBJ2-6; 9 bases line up with TRBD1. Per the germline V gene, CDR1 is MNHEY and CDR2 is SVGAGI. V lost 6 bases to trimming and J lost 5 bases; unmatched junction nucleotides: 5. The CDR3 runs to 15 residues. The DNA of the CDR3 is TGTGCCAGCAGGAGACAGGGGGGTAGGGCCAACGTCCTGACTTTC. Its protein product is CASRRQGGRANVLTF.

V is TRBV14 and J is TRBJ2-1, with D maybe TRBD2 (5 bases). The CDR3 runs 15 residues. V was trimmed by 1 base and J by 6 bases, leaving 13 bases between them. Germline CDR1 and CDR2: SGHDN and FVKESK. The CDR3 region is CASSQVGAAFNEQFF. As DNA, the CDR3 is TGTGCCAGCAGCCAAGTAGGAGCGGCTTTCAATGAGCAGTTCTTC.